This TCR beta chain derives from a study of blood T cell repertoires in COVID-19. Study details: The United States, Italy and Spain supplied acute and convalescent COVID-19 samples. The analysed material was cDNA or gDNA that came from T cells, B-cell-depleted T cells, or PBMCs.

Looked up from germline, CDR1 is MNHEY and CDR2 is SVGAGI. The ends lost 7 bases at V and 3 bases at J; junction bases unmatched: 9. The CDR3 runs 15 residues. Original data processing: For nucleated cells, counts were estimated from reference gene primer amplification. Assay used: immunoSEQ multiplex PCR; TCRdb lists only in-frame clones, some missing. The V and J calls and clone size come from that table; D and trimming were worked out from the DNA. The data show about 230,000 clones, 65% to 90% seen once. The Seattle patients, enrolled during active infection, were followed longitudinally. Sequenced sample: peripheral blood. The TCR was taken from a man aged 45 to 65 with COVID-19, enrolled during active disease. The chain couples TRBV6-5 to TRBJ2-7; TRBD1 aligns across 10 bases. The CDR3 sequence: CASTHGGTGDYEQYF. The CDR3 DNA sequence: TGTGCCAGCACTCACGGCGGGACAGGGGACTACGAGCAGTACTTC.